The 10 T cell receptor beta chains listed next were all sequenced from one sample in a study of cytomegalovirus exposure and HLA in healthy donors. 13 Jbeta primers and 60 Vbeta primers were used for the PCR. Repertoires were generated with immunoSEQ multiplex PCR, while TCRdb's copy carries only in-frame clones and drops some. This sample has 50,000 to 60,000 clones; around 72% occur once, and the top ten carry roughly 3%. The specimen sequenced was PBMCs. The receptors were sampled from a man between 18 and 29 years old in good health and CMV-seronegative.

V is TRBV6-5 and J is TRBJ1-2; no definite D call. Germline CDR1 reads MNHEY; CDR2 reads SVGAGI. The CDR3 has 15 amino acids. V was pared by 4 bases and J by 8 bases, with 20 bases between. CDR3 sequence (DNA): TGTGCCAGCAGTTCCCCTAGATCGTTTTTAGCCGGCTACACCTTC. The encoded protein is CASSSPRSFLAGYTF.

The V and J genes are TRBV20-1 and TRBJ1-1, with 7 bases fitting TRBD1. V trimming: 5 bases; J trimming: 4 bases; junction bases outside the gene matches: 1. The germline CDR1 and CDR2 sequences are DFQATT and SNEGSKA (reference sequence). This CDR3 contains 11 residues. CDR3 residues: CSAQGGTEAFF. In DNA, the CDR3 is TGCAGTGCTCAGGGGGGCACTGAAGCTTTCTTT.

This clone occurred a few times. V and J are TRBV6-5 and TRBJ1-1; TRBD1 aligns across 9 bases. V gave up 2 bases and J gave up 1 base; unmatched junction bases: 2. This CDR3 is built from 15 residues. Per germline, CDR1 MNHEY and CDR2 SVGAGI. CDR3 nucleotide sequence: TGTGCCAGCAGTTACCAGGGACAGGGGAACACTGAAGCTTTCTTT. Translated: CASSYQGQGNTEAFF.

This clone was picked up a small number of times. V gene TRBV28 combines with J gene TRBJ2-7, with TRBD2 matching over 10 bases. The germline V gene has CDR1 MDHEN and CDR2 SYDVKM. CDR3 size: 19 residues. V was clipped by 3 bases and J by 5 bases; unmatched bases: 19. The chain's CDR3 is CASSFMFAEREGFSNEQYF. The CDR3 DNA follows: TGTGCCAGCAGTTTTATGTTTGCTGAGCGGGAGGGATTTTCTAACGAGCAGTACTTC. The full variable domain, in which reference TRBV28 and TRBJ2-7 provide the parts outside the CDR3, is DVKVTQSSRYLVKRTGEKVFLECVQDMDHENMFWYRQDPGLGLRLIYFSYDVKMKEKGDIPEGYSVSREKKERFSLILESASTNQTSMYLCASSFMFAEREGFSNEQYFGPGTRLTVT.

The chain has TRBV15 and TRBJ2-7; 8 nucleotides agree with TRBD1. The V gene's germline CDR1 is LNHNV and CDR2 YYDKDF (reference sequence). CDR3 size: 16 residues. V shed 6 bases and J 0 bases; nucleotides not matched to a gene: 10. The CDR3 DNA is TGTGCCACCAGGGAAGGAGACAGGGGCGTCTCCTACGAGCAGTACTTC. As protein: CATREGDRGVSYEQYF.

V and J are TRBV6-5 and TRBJ1-1; D remains unclear. The ends were cut back, 2 bases at V and 3 bases at J, with 7 bases in the middle. The CDR3 runs 13 residues. Germline V lookup: CDR1 MNHEY, CDR2 SVGAGI. The CDR3 DNA reads as TGTGCCAGCAGTTACCGGGTTTACACTGAAGCTTTCTTT. This encodes CASSYRVYTEAFF.

The genes are TRBV30 and TRBJ1-3; D ambiguous. Germline values: CDR1 GTSNPN, CDR2 SVGIG (reference sequence). Trimming removed 0 bases from V and 4 bases from J, with 7 bases in between. This CDR3 is built from 13 residues. CDR3 sequence reads: CAWSVPVGNTIYF. The DNA for the CDR3 is TGTGCCTGGAGTGTCCCTGTGGGAAACACCATATATTTT.

The chain is built from TRBV5-4 and TRBJ1-6, with TRBD1 matching 8 bases. After removal of 3 bases from V and 7 bases from J, the junction contained 6 bases not matched to a gene. The CDR3 is 15 residues long. CDR1 and CDR2 (germline): SGHNT, YYREEE (reference sequence). This CDR3 is CASSYRQGTNSPLHF. The CDR3 coding sequence is TGTGCCAGCAGCTACCGACAGGGGACGAATTCACCCCTCCACTTT.

The chain employs TRBV6-5 and TRBJ1-4; D ambiguous. CDR3 length: 15 amino acids. Germline V CDR1 and CDR2: MNHEY, SVGAGI. Trimming cost V 8 bases and J 0 bases, with 13 bases left between them. CDR3 protein: CASSGNRPTNEKLFF. The CDR3 DNA follows: TGTGCCAGCTCGGGAAACCGCCCAACTAATGAAAAACTGTTTTTT.

The DNA of the CDR3 is TGCGCCAGCAGCCAAGGACAGAACACTGAAGCTTTCTTT. Amino acids: CASSQGQNTEAFF. J is TRBJ1-1 and V is TRBV4-3; D is undetermined. Germline V gene sequence: CDR1 LGHNA, CDR2 YSLEER. V lost 1 base to trimming and J lost 1 base, with 4 bases between them. There are 13 residues in the CDR3.